These T cell receptor beta chains were read from a single sample in a study of metastatic and nonmetastatic thyroid tumors. TCRdb re-analyzed the PCR reads using MiXCR. The table includes approximately 25,000 clones, 16% detected once. Material: blood. These receptors all stem from a male donor with papillary thyroid cancer or a benign thyroid nodule (not recorded which). Some clones in this sample may be carry-over from other donors' samples. Each CDR3 is given with its conserved first and last residue. Each record gives: CDR3 protein, CDR3 DNA, J gene, D gene, clone size, V gene. A D gene is named only where the DNA matches it firmly. Not all rows give a size; the values are once, few, many and, for expanded clones, a class.

CASSVIGTGANVLTF,TGTGCCAGCAGCGTAATCGGGACCGGGGCCAACGTCCTGACTTTC,TRBJ2-6,.,many,TRBV9
CASSVQARRPQHF,TGTGCCAGCAGTGTCCAGGCCCGTCGGCCCCAGCATTTT,TRBJ1-5,.,many,TRBV2
CASSTRTGGNTEAFF,TGTGCCAGCAGTACCCGGACAGGGGGTAACACTGAAGCTTTCTTT,TRBJ1-1,TRBD1,.,TRBV6-1
CASSQLSTGEVGYTF,TGCGCCAGCAGCCAACTTTCGACAGGGGAGGTTGGCTACACCTTC,TRBJ1-2,TRBD1,.,TRBV5-1
CASSEGGGGYEQYF,TGTGCCAGCAGTGAAGGGGGCGGGGGCTACGAGCAGTACTTC,TRBJ2-7,TRBD2,many,TRBV6-1
CASTISFLPGNTIYF,TGTGCCAGTACGATTTCGTTTCTACCTGGAAACACCATATATTTT,TRBJ1-3,.,few,TRBV19
CASRSRTAVSYEQYF,TGTGCCAGCAGATCTCGGACGGCGGTCTCCTACGAGCAGTACTTC,TRBJ2-7,.,many,TRBV27
CASTQDGMNTEAFF,TGTGCCAGCACCCAGGACGGAATGAACACTGAAGCTTTCTTT,TRBJ1-1,.,many,TRBV6-2/TRBV6-3
CASSPMTGSGYNEQFF,TGTGCCAGCTCACCAATGACAGGGTCTGGCTACAATGAGCAGTTCTTC,TRBJ2-1,TRBD1,many,TRBV18
CASSVGYEQYF,TGTGCCAGCAGTGTCGGCTACGAGCAGTACTTC,TRBJ2-7,.,.,TRBV6-1
CASSVSITGPYNEQFF,TGTGCCAGCAGCGTATCTATCACAGGGCCCTACAATGAGCAGTTCTTC,TRBJ2-1,.,many,TRBV9
CARSLGSPGMGGYSMPQHF,TGTGCCAGAAGTTTAGGGAGCCCCGGAATGGGGGGCTACAGTATGCCCCAGCATTTT,TRBJ1-5,.,few,TRBV28
CASSEATGSGNSPLHF,TGTGCCAGCAGTGAAGCTACAGGGTCGGGTAATTCACCCCTCCACTTT,TRBJ1-6,.,large,TRBV6-1
CASSQDRLEIF,TGTGCCAGCAGTCAAGACAGGCTAGAGATTTTT,TRBJ1-4,.,many,TRBV6-1
CATSRDSRETNYF,TGTGCCACCAGCAGAGATTCAAGAGAGACCAACTACTTC,TRBJ2-5,.,once,TRBV15
CASSQDGYDGNQPQHF,TGCGCCAGCAGCCAAGACGGGTATGACGGCAATCAGCCCCAGCATTTT,TRBJ1-5,.,medium-sized,TRBV4-1
CASSVGQGSGYTF,TGCGCCAGCAGCGTGGGACAGGGAAGTGGCTACACCTTC,TRBJ1-2,TRBD1,.,TRBV5-1
CSAQWGNRDYGYTF,TGCAGTGCACAGTGGGGGAACCGAGACTATGGCTACACCTTC,TRBJ1-2,.,many,TRBV20-1
CASSLGPPETQYF,TGTGCCAGCAGTTTAGGACCCCCAGAGACCCAGTACTTC,TRBJ2-5,.,many,TRBV28
CTSSFPWGSNVLTF,TGTACCAGCAGCTTTCCCTGGGGGTCCAACGTCCTGACTTTC,TRBJ2-6,.,.,TRBV11-1
CASSDTKLYEQYF,TGTGCCAGCTCGGACACGAAATTGTACGAGCAGTACTTC,TRBJ2-7,.,.,TRBV6-1
CASTLFTGGDGYTF,TGTGCCAGCACACTTTTCACAGGGGGCGATGGCTACACCTTC,TRBJ1-2,TRBD1,many,TRBV12-3/TRBV12-4
CASRPRGTLVYEQYF,TGTGCCAGCAGACCCAGGGGGACCTTGGTCTACGAGCAGTACTTC,TRBJ2-7,TRBD1,few,TRBV28
CASSWGPGQGYEQYF,TGCGCCAGCAGCTGGGGTCCGGGACAGGGCTACGAGCAGTACTTC,TRBJ2-7,TRBD1,.,TRBV5-1
CSAAGTYGVEQYF,TGCAGTGCCGCTGGGACGTATGGGGTGGAGCAGTACTTC,TRBJ2-7,.,.,TRBV20-1
CASGTGLLSTDTQYF,TGTGCCAGTGGGACGGGGCTCTTAAGCACAGATACGCAGTATTTT,TRBJ2-3,.,many,TRBV12-3/TRBV12-4
CSADNTQGAGYGYTF,TGCAGTGCTGACAATACGCAGGGGGCGGGGTATGGCTACACCTTC,TRBJ1-2,TRBD1,.,TRBV20-1
CASVSHEQFF,TGTGCCAGCGTGAGCCATGAGCAGTTCTTC,TRBJ2-1,.,many,TRBV2
CASQAATSTDTQYF,TGTGCCAGCCAGGCGGCAACTAGCACAGATACGCAGTATTTT,TRBJ2-3,.,many,TRBV2
CASSLAADIGALEQYF,TGTGCCAGCAGTTTAGCGGCTGATATCGGGGCTCTCGAGCAGTACTTC,TRBJ2-7,.,medium-sized,TRBV27
CASRPLTDTQYF,TGTGCCAGCAGGCCGCTCACAGATACGCAGTATTTT,TRBJ2-3,.,few,TRBV7-9
CASSEGGLAEITDTQYF,TGTGCCAGCAGCGAGGGGGGACTAGCGGAAATCACAGATACGCAGTATTTT,TRBJ2-3,TRBD2,many,TRBV7-2
CASRPGTESNYGYTF,TGTGCCAGCCGACCCGGGACAGAGTCTAACTATGGCTACACCTTC,TRBJ1-2,TRBD1,many,TRBV3-1
CASSESTVVGETQYF,TGCGCCAGCAGTGAGTCTACAGTGGTCGGGGAGACCCAGTACTTC,TRBJ2-5,.,few,TRBV10-2
CASSSLSGQGQGEQFF,TGTGCCAGCAGTTCCTTGTCGGGACAGGGGCAAGGTGAGCAGTTCTTC,TRBJ2-1,TRBD1,many,TRBV12-3/TRBV12-4
CASRETGYSNQPQHF,TGTGCCAGCAGAGAGACAGGCTATAGCAATCAGCCCCAGCATTTT,TRBJ1-5,.,many,TRBV6-1
CASSLQGHSSLF,TGCGCCAGCAGCTTGCAGGGACATAGCAGTCTGTTC,TRBJ1-6,.,.,TRBV5-1
CASSLLEPLGSGNTIYF,TGTGCCAGCAGTTTACTTGAGCCCTTGGGCTCTGGAAACACCATATATTTT,TRBJ1-3,.,medium-sized,TRBV27
CASSTTGMGEQYF,TGTGCCAGCAGTACGACAGGGATGGGCGAGCAGTACTTC,TRBJ2-7,TRBD1,medium-sized,TRBV27
CASSTGTGRYEQYF,TGTGCCAGCAGCACCGGGACAGGGCGGTACGAGCAGTACTTC,TRBJ2-7,TRBD1,many,TRBV7-9
CSARRTDRNQPQHF,TGCAGTGCCCGTCGAACAGACCGCAATCAGCCCCAGCATTTT,TRBJ1-5,.,.,TRBV20-1
CASSGRAGTGNSPPHF,TGTGCCAGCAGCGGACGAGCCGGGACAGGGAATTCACCCCCCCACTTT,TRBJ1-6,TRBD1,many,TRBV9
CASRISGRGGDTQYF,TGTGCCAGCAGAATCAGCGGGAGGGGTGGAGATACGCAGTATTTT,TRBJ2-3,TRBD2,many,TRBV6-1
CASSERGVSTEAFF,TGTGCCAGCAGTGAACGGGGGGTTAGCACTGAAGCTTTCTTT,TRBJ1-1,.,many,TRBV2
CASIIVLHSGELFF,TGTGCCAGTATTATAGTCCTGCACAGCGGGGAGCTTTTTTTT,TRBJ2-2,TRBD2,few,TRBV19
CASSWDRNSPLHF,TGTGCCAGCAGTTGGGACAGAAATTCGCCCCTCCACTTT,TRBJ1-6,TRBD1,.,TRBV6-1
CAISPNIGQPDTGELFF,TGTGCCATCAGTCCCAACATAGGGCAGCCTGACACCGGGGAGCTGTTTTTT,TRBJ2-2,.,few,TRBV10-3
CASSPGAVSEGNSPLHF,TGTGCCAGCTCACCAGGGGCGGTTTCCGAGGGCAATTCACCCCTCCACTTT,TRBJ1-6,.,many,TRBV18
CASSSDTTDTQYF,TGCGCCAGCAGTTCGGACACCACAGATACGCAGTATTTT,TRBJ2-3,.,many,TRBV10-1
CSAWPAQDGGTEAFF,TGCAGTGCTTGGCCAGCGCAGGATGGTGGGACTGAAGCTTTCTTT,TRBJ1-1,.,many,TRBV20-1
CASSLGYSGGSSYNEQFF,TGCGCCAGCAGCTTGGGTTACTCTGGGGGTAGCTCCTACAATGAGCAGTTCTTC,TRBJ2-1,.,many,TRBV5-1
CATGLADQSGELFF,TGTGCCACCGGACTAGCGGATCAAAGCGGGGAGCTGTTTTTT,TRBJ2-2,TRBD2,.,TRBV24-1
CASRPLGAGDYYEQYF,TGTGCCAGCAGGCCCTTAGGAGCGGGAGACTACTACGAGCAGTACTTC,TRBJ2-7,TRBD2,medium-sized,TRBV11-1
CASSEDSSYEQYF,TGTGCCAGCAGTGAAGACAGCTCCTACGAGCAGTACTTC,TRBJ2-7,.,few,TRBV6-1
CASSTPASGAGTNEKLFF,TGTGCCAGCAGTACCCCGGCAAGTGGGGCAGGAACTAATGAAAAACTGTTTTTT,TRBJ1-4,.,many,TRBV28
CAASEREGPDEQYF,TGTGCCGCGTCAGAACGGGAGGGTCCGGATGAGCAGTACTTC,TRBJ2-7,TRBD2,many,TRBV6-8
CASSLAGGELFF,TGTGCCAGCAGCTTAGCCGGCGGGGAGCTGTTTTTT,TRBJ2-2,.,.,TRBV7-2